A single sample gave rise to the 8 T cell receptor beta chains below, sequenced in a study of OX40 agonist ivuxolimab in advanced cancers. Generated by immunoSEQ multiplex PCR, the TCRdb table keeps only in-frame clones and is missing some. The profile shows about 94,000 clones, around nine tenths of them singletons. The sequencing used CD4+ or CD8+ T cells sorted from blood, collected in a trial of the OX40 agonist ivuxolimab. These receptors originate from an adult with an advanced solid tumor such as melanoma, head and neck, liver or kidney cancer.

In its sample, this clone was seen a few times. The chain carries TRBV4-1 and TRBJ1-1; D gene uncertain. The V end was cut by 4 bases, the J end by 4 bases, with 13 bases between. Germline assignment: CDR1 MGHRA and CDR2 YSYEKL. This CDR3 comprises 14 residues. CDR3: CASSPANQRTEAFF. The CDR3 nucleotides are TGCGCCAGCAGCCCAGCGAACCAGCGCACTGAAGCTTTCTTT.

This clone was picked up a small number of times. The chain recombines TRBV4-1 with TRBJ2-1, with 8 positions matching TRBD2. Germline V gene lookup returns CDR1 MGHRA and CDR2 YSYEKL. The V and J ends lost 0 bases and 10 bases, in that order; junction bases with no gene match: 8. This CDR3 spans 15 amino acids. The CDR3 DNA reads TGCGCCAGCAGCCAAGAAGGGACCACGGGGGGGGAGCAGTTCTTC. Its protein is CASSQEGTTGGEQFF.

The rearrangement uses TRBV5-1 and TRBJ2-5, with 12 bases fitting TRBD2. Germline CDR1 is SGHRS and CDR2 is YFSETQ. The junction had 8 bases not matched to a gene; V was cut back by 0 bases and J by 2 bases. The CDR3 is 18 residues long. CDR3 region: CASSLVSSSGGAQETQYF. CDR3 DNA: TGCGCCAGCAGCTTGGTTTCGTCTAGCGGGGGGGCGCAAGAGACCCAGTACTTC.

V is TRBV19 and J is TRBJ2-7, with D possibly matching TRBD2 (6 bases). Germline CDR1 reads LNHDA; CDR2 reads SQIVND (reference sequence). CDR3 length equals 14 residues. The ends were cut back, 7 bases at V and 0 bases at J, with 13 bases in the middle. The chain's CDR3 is CASKGRQDSYEQYF. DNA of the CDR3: TGTGCCAGTAAAGGGAGGCAGGACTCCTACGAGCAGTACTTC. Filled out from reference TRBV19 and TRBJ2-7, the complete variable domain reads DGGITQSPKYLFRKEGQNVTLSCEQNLNHDAMYWYRQDPGQGLRLIYYSQIVNDFQKGDIAEGYSVSREKKESFPLTVTSAQKNPTAFYLCASKGRQDSYEQYFGPGTRLTVT.

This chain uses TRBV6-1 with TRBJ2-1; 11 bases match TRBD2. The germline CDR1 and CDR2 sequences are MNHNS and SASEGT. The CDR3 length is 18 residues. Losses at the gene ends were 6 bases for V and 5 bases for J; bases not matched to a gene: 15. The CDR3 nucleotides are TGTGCCAGCAGCGAACTAGCGGGGGCGCTCACGACAAACAATGAGCAGTTCTTC. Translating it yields CASSELAGALTTNNEQFF.

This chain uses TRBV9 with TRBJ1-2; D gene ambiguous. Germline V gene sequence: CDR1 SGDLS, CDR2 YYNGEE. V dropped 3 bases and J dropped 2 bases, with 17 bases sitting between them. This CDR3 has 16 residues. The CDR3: CASSASSGGRNYGYTF. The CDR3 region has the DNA TGTGCCAGCAGCGCCTCTAGCGGTGGACGGAACTATGGCTACACCTTC.

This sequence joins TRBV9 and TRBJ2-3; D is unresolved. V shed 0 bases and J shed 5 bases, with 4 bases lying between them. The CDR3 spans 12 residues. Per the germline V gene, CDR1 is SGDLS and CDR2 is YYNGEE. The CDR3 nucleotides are TGTGCCAGCAGCGTAGGGGAAGATACGCAGTATTTT. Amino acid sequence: CASSVGEDTQYF. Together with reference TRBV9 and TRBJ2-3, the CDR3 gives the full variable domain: DSGVTQTPKHLITATGQRVTLRCSPRSGDLSVYWYQQSLDQGLQFLIQYYNGEERAKGNILERFSAQQFPDLHSELNLSSLELGDSALYFCASSVGEDTQYFGPGTRLTVL.

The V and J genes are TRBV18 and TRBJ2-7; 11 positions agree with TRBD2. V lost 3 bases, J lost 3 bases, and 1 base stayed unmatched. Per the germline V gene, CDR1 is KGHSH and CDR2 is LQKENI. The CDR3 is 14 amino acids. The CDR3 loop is CASSPTSGDYEQYF. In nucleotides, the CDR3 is TGTGCCAGCTCACCGACTAGCGGGGACTACGAGCAGTACTTC.